A selection of T cell receptor beta chains follows, all from one sample in a study of low-dose radiotherapy and immunotherapy resistance in tumors. One entry per CDR3 protein results from TCRdb running MiXCR on the reads. Counted here are nearly 95,000 distinct CDR3 sequences, around 9.2% occurring once; the ten biggest clones make up 0.8% to 1.3%. The sequencing here drew on PBMCs, taken before treatment. The receptors were gathered from a male donor with prostate cancer. Both conserved end residues are part of each CDR3. D genes are given only for firm matches. The size of a clone is reported for some rows only, either as once, few or many, or as a class for expanded clones.

V gene,clone size,D gene,J gene,CDR3 DNA,CDR3 protein
TRBV18,NA,TRBD1,TRBJ2-2,TGTGCCAGCTCACCACCGGGACAGGGATCCGGCACCGGGGAGCTGTTTTTT,CASSPPGQGSGTGELFF
TRBV2,medium-sized,NA,TRBJ2-7,TGTGCCAGCAGTCGGCCCGATTACGAGCAGTACTTC,CASSRPDYEQYF
TRBV4-1,many,NA,TRBJ1-5,TGCGCCAGCGCTTCCTACAGGGATAGCAATCAGCCCCAGCATTTT,CASASYRDSNQPQHF
TRBV9,many,NA,TRBJ2-5,TGTGCCAGCAGCGTAGGTGCCACCGAGACCCAGTACTTC,CASSVGATETQYF
TRBV2,many,NA,TRBJ2-1,TGTGCCAGCAGTGCATGGAATTCCCAATTAAACAATGAGCAGTTCTTC,CASSAWNSQLNNEQFF
TRBV2,many,NA,TRBJ2-2,TGTGCCAGCATACCATCCGGACCCACCGGGGAGCTGTTTTTT,CASIPSGPTGELFF
TRBV18,NA,NA,TRBJ1-1,TGTGCCAGCTCACCAGGGGTGGACCGTGAAGCTTTCTTT,CASSPGVDREAFF
TRBV27,many,TRBD2,TRBJ2-1,TGTGCCAGCAGTATTAGCGGGAGGGTGTACAATGAGCAGTTCTTC,CASSISGRVYNEQFF
TRBV20-1,many,NA,TRBJ1-1,TGCAGTGCTGGGAGGGGGAACACTGAAGCTTTCTTT,CSAGRGNTEAFF
TRBV6-5,many,NA,TRBJ2-3,TGTGCCAGCAGTTACGTCAGGGATGGGGCGCAGTATTTT,CASSYVRDGAQYF